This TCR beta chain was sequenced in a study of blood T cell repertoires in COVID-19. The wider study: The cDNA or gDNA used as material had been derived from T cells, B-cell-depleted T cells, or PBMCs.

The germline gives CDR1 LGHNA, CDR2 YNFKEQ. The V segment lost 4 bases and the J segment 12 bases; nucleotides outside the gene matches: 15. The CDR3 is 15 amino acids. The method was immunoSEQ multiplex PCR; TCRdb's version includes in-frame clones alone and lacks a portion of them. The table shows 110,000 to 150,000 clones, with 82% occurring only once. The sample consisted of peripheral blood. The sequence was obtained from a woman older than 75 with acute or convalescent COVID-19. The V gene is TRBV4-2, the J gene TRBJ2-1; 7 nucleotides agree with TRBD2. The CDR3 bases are TGTGCCAGCAGCCGAGGAAGGCTAGCGGTAGTTGCGCAGTTCTTC. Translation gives CASSRGRLAVVAQFF.